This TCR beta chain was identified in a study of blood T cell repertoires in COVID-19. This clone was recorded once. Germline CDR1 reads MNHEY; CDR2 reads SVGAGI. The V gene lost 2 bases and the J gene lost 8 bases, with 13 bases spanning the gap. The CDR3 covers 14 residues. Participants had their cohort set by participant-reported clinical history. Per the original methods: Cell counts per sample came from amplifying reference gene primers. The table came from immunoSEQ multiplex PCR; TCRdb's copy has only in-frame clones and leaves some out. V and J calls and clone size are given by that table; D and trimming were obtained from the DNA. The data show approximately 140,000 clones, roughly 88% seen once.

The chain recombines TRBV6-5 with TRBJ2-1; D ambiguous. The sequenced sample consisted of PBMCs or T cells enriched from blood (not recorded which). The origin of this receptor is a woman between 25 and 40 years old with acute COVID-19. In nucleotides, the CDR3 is TGTGCCAGCAGTTACGCGGCCGGATTGGATGAGCAGTTCTTC. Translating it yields CASSYAAGLDEQFF.